Described below is a single TCR beta chain sequence and its context. Germline assignment: CDR1 MNHEY and CDR2 SMNVEV (reference sequence). V shed 4 bases, J shed 3 bases, and the junction held 3 bases outside the gene matches. The CDR3 totals 15 residues. The sample is drawn from a study of response to subunit inactivated influenza vaccine. Each CDR3 protein is one row after TCRdb ran MiXCR on the RT-PCR reads. This sample has about 540,000 distinct CDR3 sequences, with under 25% found just once. This sample also appeared in a second study, on T cells expressing NK-cell markers. That paper adds: Making the TCR beta cDNA relied on 5'RACE template switching with UMIs.

Sample: CD4+ T cells sorted from PBMCs, taken less than 13 days after vaccination. The origin of this receptor is a man in his fifties or sixties who received an inactivated influenza vaccine. The chain uses TRBV27 and TRBJ2-5; 12 bases align to TRBD2. In DNA, the CDR3 is TGTGCCAGCAGTTCGGCTAGCGGGGGGGAAGAGACCCAGTACTTC. Protein product: CASSSASGGEETQYF.